Included here is one TCR beta chain sequence, with context. This sample was taken from a study of blood T cell repertoires in COVID-19. Produced via immunoSEQ multiplex PCR; TCRdb's table is partial and in-frame only. The sample includes 70,000 or so clones, about four fifths of them seen just once. Trimming took off 0 bases at V and 3 bases at J, with 12 bases between the two ends. From germline, CDR1 is LNHDA and CDR2 SQIVND (reference sequence). The CDR3 is made up of 15 amino acids. The TCR sequence derives from a human donor in a cohort sampled during active COVID-19. The chain is built from TRBV19 and TRBJ2-7; no reliable D call. Sequencing was performed on peripheral blood. The CDR3 region is CASSIDGPAVYEQYF. CDR3 bases: TGTGCCAGTAGTATAGATGGGCCAGCTGTCTACGAGCAGTACTTC.